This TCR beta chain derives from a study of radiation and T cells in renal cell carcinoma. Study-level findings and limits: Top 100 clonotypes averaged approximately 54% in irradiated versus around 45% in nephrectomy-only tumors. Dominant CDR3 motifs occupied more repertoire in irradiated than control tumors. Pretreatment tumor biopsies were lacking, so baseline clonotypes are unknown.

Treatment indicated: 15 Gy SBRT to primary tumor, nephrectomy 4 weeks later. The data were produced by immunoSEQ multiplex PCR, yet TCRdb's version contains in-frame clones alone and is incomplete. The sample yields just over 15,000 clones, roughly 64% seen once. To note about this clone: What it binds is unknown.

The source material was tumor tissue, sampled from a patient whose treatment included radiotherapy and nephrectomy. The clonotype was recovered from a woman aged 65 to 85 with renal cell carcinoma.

CDR3 in DNA: TGCGCCAGCAGCCAAGATAGGTCTAACCCCTACGAGCAGTACTTC. Protein: CASSQDRSNPYEQYF. The chain joins TRBV4-3 to TRBJ2-7; D uncertain. In germline, CDR1 is LGHNA, CDR2 YSLEER. CDR3 length equals 15 residues. Trimming cost V 0 bases and J 2 bases, with 11 bases left between them.